This T cell receptor (beta chain) comes out of a study of blood T cell repertoires in COVID-19. The wider study: Sites across the United States, Italy and Spain contributed samples from acute and convalescent COVID-19.

CDR3 length: 13 residues. V was shortened by 5 bases and J by 0 bases, with 9 bases between the two germline ends. Germline V CDR1 and CDR2: GTSNPN, SVGIG (reference sequence). As processed by the authors: Counts of nucleated cells, estimated from reference gene primer amplification, were obtained. Clones were read by immunoSEQ multiplex PCR, and TCRdb kept only the in-frame ones, dropping some. V and J calls and clone size are given by that table; D and trimming were obtained from the DNA. Here the sample spans about 79,000 clones, roughly 91% being singletons. The material sequenced was peripheral blood. The chain has TRBV30 and TRBJ2-3, with a tentative D call TRBD1 (6 bases). The TCR originated in a man in his 70s with active or convalescent COVID-19. CDR3 sequence (DNA): TGTGCCTGGGGGACAACTAGCACAGATACGCAGTATTTT. It is translated as CAWGTTSTDTQYF. Full variable domain (remainder filled in from reference TRBV30 and TRBJ2-3): SQTIHQWPATLVQPVGSPLSLECTVEGTSNPNLYWYRQAAGRGLQLLFYSVGIGQISSEVPQNLSASRPQDRQFILSSKKLLLSDSGFYLCAWGTTSTDTQYFGPGTRLTVL.